What follows is one T cell receptor delta chain and its context. The TCRdb protein, from a much larger clone, departs from this DNA's translation at residue 14, likely by read error; the protein shown derives from the DNA. The data originate from a study of gamma-delta chains in newborns, infants, children. Across the whole study: Innate gammadelta T cells reportedly expand polyclonally right after birth, driven by microbial exposure, per the title.

TCRdb ran CATT on the reads. This sample yields roughly 3,000 delta-chain clones, of which about 10% are seen a single time; approximately 9.9% belongs to the top ten. Germline CDR1 GEAIGNYY, CDR2 EKD. CDR3 length: 16 residues. The clonotype comes from a child who was a newborn, infant or young child, either healthy, febrile or measles-vaccinated (not recorded which). The source material was blood. This chain links TRDV2 with TRDJ3; the match to TRDD3 covers 8 bases. The CDR3 protein is CACDIVGDWDTRQVFF. DNA for the CDR3: TGTGCCTGTGACATCGTGGGGGATTGGGACACCCGACAGGTGTTTTTC.